The clone carrying this T cell receptor (beta chain) has a single count. Here immunoSEQ multiplex PCR was the method, and the copy in TCRdb shows in-frame clones only, minus some. Found here are 75,000 to 100,000 clones, about 95% of them singletons; the top ten hold about 0.35%. This specimen comes from a study of technical replicates of blood from several donors. This CDR3 comprises 16 residues. Germline V gives CDR1 SGDLS, CDR2 YYNGEE. V was shortened by 0 bases and J by 2 bases, with 13 bases between the two germline ends. This TCR was recovered from a human donor in good health. V is TRBV9 and J is TRBJ2-3, with D possibly matching TRBD1 (6 bases). The sequencing sample was made of T cells isolated from PBMCs. In DNA form, the CDR3 reads TGTGCCAGCAGCGTAGCTGGGGGCGGTTACACAGATACGCAGTATTTT. As protein: CASSVAGGGYTDTQYF. Full variable domain (rest looked up from reference TRBV9 and TRBJ2-3): DSGVTQTPKHLITATGQRVTLRCSPRSGDLSVYWYQQSLDQGLQFLIQYYNGEERAKGNILERFSAQQFPDLHSELNLSSLELGDSALYFCASSVAGGGYTDTQYFGPGTRLTVL.